The next 2 T cell receptor beta chains were all read from a single sample in a study of CD8 T cells in ankylosing spondylitis. TCRdb re-analysed the 5' RACE reads in MiXCR, keeping a single row per CDR3 protein. The table records some 130,000 distinct CDR3 sequences, roughly 13% of them present only once. Sample: blood, either unsorted or a sorted T cell fraction (not recorded which). All receptors derive from a female donor with ankylosing spondylitis or in good health (not recorded which).

In regard to this clonotype: Relative to the germline gene, one junction end is altered; a read error may explain this. In nucleotides, the CDR3 is TGTGCCAGCAGCCGGAGCGGAGGTATATACGGCTACATCTTC. Its translation is CASSRSGGIYGYIF. The chain employs TRBV7-9 and TRBJ1-2; D not resolved. The CDR3 loop spans 14 amino acids. Germline values: CDR1 SEHNR, CDR2 FQNEAQ (reference sequence). Full variable domain (missing parts from reference TRBV7-9 and TRBJ1-2): DTGVSQNPRHKITKRGQNVTFRCDPISEHNRLYWYRQTLGQGPEFLTYFQNEAQLEKSRLLSDRFSAERPKGSFSTLEIQRTEQGDSAMYLCASSRSGGIYGYIFGSGTRLTVV.

This clonotype came up many times. This chain links TRBV20-1 with TRBJ2-5; the D call may be TRBD1 or TRBD2 (5 bases each). The CDR3 spans 16 residues. Germline V CDR1 and CDR2: DFQATT, SNEGSKA (reference sequence). V was pared by 2 bases and J by 3 bases, with 19 bases between. The CDR3, as DNA: TGCAGTGCTAGAAGGTCGGGCCGGGACCAAGAAGAGACCCAGTACTTC. It yields the protein CSARRSGRDQEETQYF.